These 28 T cell receptor beta chains originate from one sample sequenced in a study of blood T cell repertoires in COVID-19. Only in-frame clones appear in the TCRdb table, and some are missing; sequencing was by immunoSEQ multiplex PCR. This table holds about 76,000 clones, about 88% found once. Sequencing was performed on peripheral blood. These receptors came from a human donor in a cohort sampled during active COVID-19.

This clone has a handful of counts. This rearrangement joins TRBV4-1 to TRBJ1-4; 8 bases line up with TRBD1. CDR3 size: 15 residues. Per germline, CDR1 MGHRA and CDR2 YSYEKL. V shed 0 bases and J 7 bases; nucleotides not matched to a gene: 4. Here the CDR3 reads CASSQDFTGGEKLFF. In nucleotides, the CDR3 is TGCGCCAGCAGCCAAGATTTTACAGGGGGTGAAAAACTGTTTTTT.

A note on this clone: The sample holds other DNA sequences that translate to the same CDR3. The gene calls are TRBV3-1 (or the pseudogene TRBV3-2) and TRBJ1-5; 9 bases are a match to TRBD1. The CDR3 totals 13 residues. Trimming cost V 6 bases and J 5 bases; bases outside gene matches: 2. Germline assignment: CDR1 LGHDT and CDR2 YNNKEL (reference sequence). The DNA for the CDR3 is TGTGCCAGCAGTCGGGACAGGGATCAGCCCCAGCATTTT. Encoded protein: CASSRDRDQPQHF.

The chain's CDR3 is CASSLAGILSGANVLTF. The DNA of the CDR3 is TGTGCCAGCAGTCTGGCAGGGATACTATCTGGGGCCAACGTCCTGACTTTC. The chain employs TRBV28 and TRBJ2-6, with D possibly matching TRBD1 (5 bases). Germline loops: CDR1 MDHEN, CDR2 SYDVKM. V was trimmed by 5 bases and J by 1 base, leaving 15 bases between them. The CDR3 loop spans 17 amino acids.

The J gene is TRBJ2-1, the V gene TRBV7-2; 9 bases align to TRBD2. The V and J ends lost 4 bases and 4 bases, in that order; junction bases with no gene match: 5. Germline CDR1 and CDR2: SGHTA and FQGNSA. The CDR3 totals 15 residues. The chain's CDR3 is CASSSSGGRYNEQFF. The CDR3 DNA is TGTGCCAGCAGCTCAAGCGGGGGGCGATACAATGAGCAGTTCTTC.

This chain joins TRBV11-3 and TRBJ2-1; 11 nucleotides match TRBD2. The germline gives CDR1 SGHNT, CDR2 YENEEA. This CDR3 contains 16 residues. Losses at the gene ends were 5 bases for V and 10 bases for J; bases not matched to a gene: 13. CDR3 bases: TGTGCCAGCAGCACGTTAGCGGGGGGGCGAAGTAACGAGCAGTTCTTC. This translates into CASSTLAGGRSNEQFF.

The V and J genes are TRBV28 and TRBJ1-5; the match to TRBD1 covers 7 bases. This CDR3 has 15 amino acids. The V and J ends lost 5 bases and 2 bases, in that order; junction bases with no gene match: 6. Germline V CDR1 and CDR2: MDHEN, SYDVKM. CDR3 region: CASSPRQGGNQPQHF. As DNA, the CDR3 is TGTGCCAGCAGTCCTCGACAGGGAGGCAATCAGCCCCAGCATTTT. The full variable domain, with the rest looked up from reference TRBV28 and TRBJ1-5, is DVKVTQSSRYLVKRTGEKVFLECVQDMDHENMFWYRQDPGLGLRLIYFSYDVKMKEKGDIPEGYSVSREKKERFSLILESASTNQTSMYLCASSPRQGGNQPQHFGDGTRLSIL.

The CDR3 sequence: CASSTDRAGNTIYF. In DNA form, the CDR3 reads TGTGCCAGCTCAACAGACAGGGCTGGAAACACCATATATTTT. This rearrangement joins TRBV18 to TRBJ1-3, with 7 bases lining up with TRBD1. After removal of 5 bases from V and 2 bases from J, the junction contained 3 bases not matched to a gene. This CDR3 comprises 14 residues. CDR1 and CDR2 from the germline V gene are KGHSH and LQKENI.

This chain connects TRBV18 to TRBJ1-2, with TRBD1 identical over 12 bases. This CDR3 has 15 amino acids. CDR1 and CDR2 from the germline V gene are KGHSH and LQKENI. Trimming at V came to 4 bases and at J to 4 bases, leaving 4 bases not matched to a gene. CDR3 protein: CASSQGTGGAYGYTF. The DNA of the CDR3 is TGTGCCAGCTCACAGGGGACAGGGGGCGCCTATGGCTACACCTTC. The full variable domain, completed using reference TRBV18 and TRBJ1-2, is NAGVMQNPRHLVRRRGQEARLRCSPMKGHSHVYWYRQLPEEGLKFMVYLQKENIIDESGMPKERFSAEFPKEGPSILRIQQVVRGDSAAYFCASSQGTGGAYGYTFGSGTRLTVV.

The chain combines TRBV6-5 with TRBJ1-2; possible D gene TRBD1, 5 bases. The V gene lost 0 bases and the J gene lost 7 bases, with 12 bases spanning the gap. The CDR3 runs 14 residues. Germline CDR1 reads MNHEY; CDR2 reads SVGAGI. The CDR3 region has the DNA TGTGCCAGCAGTTACTCAGGCAGGGCGGCTGGCTACACCTTC. This gives the protein CASSYSGRAAGYTF.

The chain joins TRBV27 to TRBJ2-7; TRBD2 aligns across 9 bases. The CDR3 contains 14 residues. The germline V gene encodes CDR1 MNHEY and CDR2 SMNVEV (reference sequence). V dropped 5 bases and J dropped 7; count of bases not matched to a gene: 9. The CDR3 sequence: CASSGRLAANEQYF. As DNA, the CDR3 is TGTGCCAGCAGTGGTAGACTAGCGGCGAATGAGCAGTACTTC.

The CDR3 spells CASSLSTGTGNTIYF. CDR3 sequence (DNA): TGTGCCAGCAGTTTATCTACAGGCACTGGAAACACCATATATTTT. The chain is built from TRBV27 and TRBJ1-3; D is possibly TRBD1 (5 bases). Germline V gene data show CDR1 as MNHEY and CDR2 as SMNVEV (reference sequence). Trimming cost V 0 bases and J 2 bases, with 8 bases left between them. The CDR3 spans 15 residues.

CDR3 nucleotides: TGTGCCAGCCGTGATGGCGGGAGGGCCAGCACAGATACGCAGTATTTT. Protein product: CASRDGGRASTDTQYF. The chain recombines TRBV18 with TRBJ2-3; 9 bases are a match to TRBD2. The CDR3 totals 16 residues. Unmatched junction bases numbered 9, after V lost 8 bases and J lost 0 bases. Germline CDR1 reads KGHSH; CDR2 reads LQKENI.

This chain links TRBV9 with TRBJ1-2, with 11 bases fitting TRBD1. Looked up from germline, CDR1 is SGDLS and CDR2 is YYNGEE. CDR3 size: 14 residues. The V and J ends lost 2 bases and 7 bases, in that order; junction bases with no gene match: 4. CDR3 amino acids: CASSVGQGAGGYTF. For the CDR3, the DNA is TGTGCCAGCAGCGTCGGACAGGGGGCGGGTGGCTACACCTTC.

Worth noting for this clone: Other DNA sequences in this sample translate to the same CDR3. J is TRBJ2-4 and V is TRBV28, with 9 bases aligning to TRBD1. V shed 5 bases, J shed 0 bases, and the junction held 11 bases outside the gene matches. The germline CDR1 and CDR2 sequences are MDHEN and SYDVKM. The CDR3 has 18 residues. The CDR3 here is CASSPGQGGWVAKNIQYF. The CDR3 DNA is TGTGCCAGCAGTCCGGGACAGGGAGGGTGGGTAGCCAAAAACATTCAGTACTTC.

The gene calls are TRBV3-1 (or the pseudogene TRBV3-2) and TRBJ1-1, with a possible D match to TRBD1 (6 bases). Trimming removed 1 base from V and 0 bases from J, with 12 bases in between. Germline assignment: CDR1 LGHDT and CDR2 YNNKEL (reference sequence). CDR3 length equals 16 residues. The CDR3 DNA sequence: TGTGCCAGCAGCCAAGGGGGAGGGGGTTTGAACACTGAAGCTTTCTTT. Translation: CASSQGGGGLNTEAFF.

The rearrangement uses TRBV10-3 and TRBJ1-2; D possibly corresponds to TRBD1 (6 bases). V lost 6 bases, J lost 3 bases, and 11 bases lay in between. This CDR3 comprises 13 residues. In germline, CDR1 is ENHRY, CDR2 SYGVKD. The CDR3 DNA is TGTGCCATCAGGGACAGAACTGACTATGGCTACACCTTC. It encodes CAIRDRTDYGYTF.

The V call is TRBV5-1, the J call TRBJ2-3; TRBD2 might be the D (5 bases). CDR1 and CDR2 from the germline V gene are SGHRS and YFSETQ. The ends were cut back, 3 bases at V and 7 bases at J, with 9 bases in the middle. CDR3 length: 12 amino acids. The CDR3 DNA reads as TGCGCCAGCAGCTCCCGGGAATATACGCAGTATTTT. It specifies CASSSREYTQYF.

The chain is built from TRBV9 and TRBJ2-7, with 8 bases lining up with TRBD1. Germline assignment: CDR1 SGDLS and CDR2 YYNGEE. Losses at the gene ends were 3 bases for V and 1 base for J; bases not matched to a gene: 6. CDR3 length: 15 amino acids. CDR3 region: CASSDRDRPSYEQYF. CDR3 DNA sequence: TGTGCCAGCAGCGACCGGGACAGGCCTTCCTACGAGCAGTACTTC.

This clone was counted once. The chain recombines TRBV18 with TRBJ1-2; D not certain. The CDR3 is 14 amino acids. CDR1 KGHSH and CDR2 LQKENI come from the germline V gene. V lost 3 bases and J lost 4, with 12 bases in between. The CDR3 nucleotides read TGTGCCAGCTCACCTTCGTCGGACTTCTATGGCTACACCTTC. This encodes CASSPSSDFYGYTF.

The chain recombines TRBV27 with TRBJ1-2, with 7 bases that match TRBD1. Losses at the gene ends were 2 bases for V and 5 bases for J; bases not matched to a gene: 8. Per germline, CDR1 MNHEY and CDR2 SMNVEV (reference sequence). The CDR3 is made up of 15 amino acids. The CDR3 DNA reads as TGTGCCAGCAGTTTAAAGCAGGGGGGTGTATATGGCTACACCTTC. It encodes CASSLKQGGVYGYTF.

The rearrangement links TRBV11-2 to TRBJ2-5; TRBD1 might be the D (5 bases). Germline loops: CDR1 SGHAT, CDR2 FQNNGV. There are 15 residues in the CDR3. The V gene lost 1 base and the J gene lost 2 bases, with 11 bases spanning the gap. CDR3 DNA sequence: TGTGCCAGCAGCTTAGGGAGACAGTTTCAAGAGACCCAGTACTTC. This encodes CASSLGRQFQETQYF.

The chain uses TRBV2 and TRBJ2-7; tentative D call: TRBD1 (6 bases). Germline V CDR1 and CDR2: SNHLY, FYNNEI. V lost 6 bases, J lost 3 bases, and 15 bases lay in between. The CDR3 has 14 amino acids. The DNA for the CDR3 is TGTGCCAGCAGCGCGCAGGGGTTCATCTACGAGCAGTACTTC. Protein product: CASSAQGFIYEQYF.

The rearrangement links TRBV3-1 (or the pseudogene TRBV3-2) to TRBJ2-7; TRBD2 agrees at 11 bases. CDR3 length equals 16 residues. After removal of 4 bases from V and 3 bases from J, the junction contained 8 bases not matched to a gene. In germline, CDR1 is LGHDT, CDR2 YNNKEL (reference sequence). CDR3 nucleotides: TGTGCCAGCAGCCCCGCCTCGGGACTAGCGGTCTACGAGCAGTACTTC. Its protein is CASSPASGLAVYEQYF.

The chain couples TRBV6-2 or TRBV6-3 to TRBJ1-5; D is uncertain. Looked up from germline, CDR1 is MNHEY and CDR2 is SVGEGT. V lost 2 bases and J lost 3, with 8 bases in between. This CDR3 has 14 residues. CDR3 sequence reads: CASSYGSYNQPQHF. CDR3 sequence (DNA): TGTGCCAGCAGTTACGGCAGTTACAATCAGCCCCAGCATTTT.

The chain recombines TRBV18 with TRBJ2-7, with D tentatively TRBD1 (5 bases). The germline V gene has CDR1 KGHSH and CDR2 LQKENI. This CDR3 has 14 amino acids. V lost 4 bases and J lost 3, with 13 bases in between. The CDR3 loop is CASSLHPQGYEQYF. The CDR3 region has the DNA TGTGCCAGCTCACTCCACCCCCAGGGCTACGAGCAGTACTTC.

About this clone itself: The sample contains more than one DNA sequence encoding this CDR3. The chain couples TRBV28 to TRBJ2-4, with 9 bases matching TRBD1. CDR1 MDHEN and CDR2 SYDVKM come from the germline V gene. The V segment lost 5 bases and the J segment 0 bases; nucleotides outside the gene matches: 11. This CDR3 is 18 amino acids long. CDR3 amino acids: CASSPGQGGWVAKNIQYF. The DNA of the CDR3 is TGTGCCAGCAGTCCGGGACAGGGAGGATGGGTAGCCAAAAACATTCAGTACTTC.

In this sample, this clone turned up once. The chain carries TRBV28 and TRBJ1-4, with D possibly being TRBD1 (5 bases). Per the germline V gene, CDR1 is MDHEN and CDR2 is SYDVKM. CDR3 length equals 14 residues. Trimming cost V 6 bases and J 4 bases, with 12 bases left between them. The CDR3 spells CASRKGLINEKLFF. CDR3 sequence (DNA): TGTGCCAGCAGGAAGGGACTGATTAATGAAAAACTGTTTTTT.

The chain couples TRBV24-1 to TRBJ2-1, with 9 nucleotides matching TRBD2. The CDR3 has 17 residues. The junction had 9 bases not matched to a gene; V was cut back by 7 bases and J by 0 bases. Germline V gene data show CDR1 as KGHDR and CDR2 as SFDVKD. The CDR3 nucleotides read TGTGCCACCAGCAAGAGGGTAGCGGGAGACTCCTACAATGAGCAGTTCTTC. Amino acids: CATSKRVAGDSYNEQFF.